Listed below are T cell receptor beta chains from one sample, sequenced in a study of blood T cell repertoires in COVID-19. Sequencing was performed with immunoSEQ multiplex PCR; in TCRdb, only in-frame clones are kept and a portion is missing. The sample carries 90,000 to 130,000 clones, around nine tenths recorded once. The sequenced material came from peripheral blood. These receptors were collected from a woman in her fifties or sixties with acute or convalescent COVID-19. CDR3s include the opening cysteine and the closing phenylalanine or tryptophan. A D gene is named only where the DNA matches it firmly. A clone size is listed for some rows: how often the clone was seen (once, few, many), or a class if it is expanded.

CDR3 protein,CDR3 DNA,V gene,J gene,clone size,D gene
CAISDRQGKLVNYGYTF,TGTGCCATCAGTGATCGGCAGGGGAAACTCGTAAACTATGGCTACACCTTC,TRBV10-3,TRBJ1-2,NA,NA
CSVETGYETQYF,TGCAGCGTTGAAACAGGGTACGAGACCCAGTACTTC,TRBV29-1,TRBJ2-5,NA,NA
CASSSTGSGSATNEQFF,TGTGCCAGTTCTTCTACAGGCAGCGGGAGTGCCACGAATGAGCAGTTCTTC,TRBV18,TRBJ2-1,NA,TRBD2
CATGTSGSTDTQYF,TGTGCCACCGGGACTAGCGGGAGTACAGATACGCAGTATTTT,TRBV24-1,TRBJ2-3,NA,TRBD2
CASSFGSSISYNEQFF,TGTGCCAGCAGCTTCGGGTCTAGCATCTCCTACAATGAGCAGTTCTTC,TRBV11-2,TRBJ2-1,NA,NA
CASSQIAGGLDEQFF,TGTGCCAGCTCACAAATAGCGGGAGGGCTCGATGAGCAGTTCTTC,TRBV18,TRBJ2-1,NA,TRBD2
CASMRQLNSPLHF,TGTGCCAGCATGCGACAGCTTAATTCACCCCTCCACTTT,TRBV5-8,TRBJ1-6,NA,NA
CASTWDRLNTEAFF,TGTGCCAGCACCTGGGACAGGCTGAACACTGAAGCTTTCTTT,TRBV7-7,TRBJ1-1,NA,TRBD1
CASSQDRGNYGYTF,TGTGCCAGCAGCCAGGACCGAGGGAACTATGGCTACACCTTC,TRBV5-4,TRBJ1-2,NA,NA
CAHRDSSGANVLTF,TGTGCCCACCGGGACAGCTCTGGGGCCAACGTCCTGACTTTC,TRBV10-3,TRBJ2-6,NA,TRBD1
CASSQGGGLAGEDEQYF,TGCGCCAGCAGCCAAGGGGGAGGACTAGCGGGAGAGGACGAGCAGTACTTC,TRBV4-1,TRBJ2-7,NA,TRBD2
CATLIGTSGSRADTQYF,TGTGCCACCTTAATCGGGACTAGCGGGAGTAGGGCAGATACGCAGTATTTT,TRBV11-2,TRBJ2-3,NA,TRBD2
CASSQVGTSNQPQHF,TGTGCCAGCTCGCAGGTCGGAACTAGCAATCAGCCCCAGCATTTT,TRBV18,TRBJ1-5,NA,NA
CASSHKPVVGELFF,TGTGCCAGCAGCCACAAACCAGTGGTCGGGGAGCTGTTTTTT,TRBV14,TRBJ2-2,NA,NA
CASRSQGASGNTIYF,TGTGCCAGCAGGTCACAGGGGGCATCTGGAAACACCATATATTTT,TRBV28,TRBJ1-3,NA,TRBD1
CASRVGRAMNEQYF,TGTGCCAGCCGAGTTGGGAGGGCCATGAACGAGCAGTACTTC,TRBV2,TRBJ2-7,NA,TRBD2
CASSWLQGVENSPLHF,TGTGCCAGCAGCTGGTTACAGGGAGTGGAAAATTCACCCCTCCACTTT,TRBV5-5,TRBJ1-6,NA,NA
CASSQDEPAAAGEQYF,TGCGCCAGCAGCCAAGATGAGCCAGCGGCCGCTGGCGAGCAGTACTTC,TRBV4-1,TRBJ2-7,NA,NA
CAWSVSSRYEQYF,TGTGCCTGGAGTGTATCGAGTCGGTACGAGCAGTACTTC,TRBV30,TRBJ2-7,once,NA
CASRVDWDSPLHF,TGTGCCAGCAGGGTCGACTGGGATTCACCCCTCCACTTT,TRBV25-1,TRBJ1-6,few,NA
CASSGLRGGTGELFF,TGTGCCAGCAGTGGACTCAGGGGCGGGACCGGGGAGCTGTTTTTT,TRBV2,TRBJ2-2,NA,NA
CASSPGQGGDCLNQPQHF,TGTGCCAGCAGCCCGGGACAGGGAGGTGATTGCTTAAATCAGCCCCAGCATTTT,TRBV7-7,TRBJ1-5,NA,TRBD1
CAWSGTGGAFGYTF,TGTGCCTGGAGTGGGACAGGAGGGGCATTTGGCTACACCTTC,TRBV30,TRBJ1-2,NA,TRBD1
CASSYSSANYGYTF,TGTGCCAGCAGTTACTCATCAGCTAACTATGGCTACACCTTC,TRBV6-5,TRBJ1-2,NA,NA
CASSVTGGSSYNEQFF,TGCGCCAGCAGTGTAACGGGCGGGAGCTCCTACAATGAGCAGTTCTTC,TRBV10-2,TRBJ2-1,NA,TRBD2
CATSAPGTGMVEQYF,TGTGCCACCAGTGCCCCAGGGACAGGGATGGTCGAGCAGTACTTC,TRBV24-1,TRBJ2-7,NA,TRBD1
CASSSGAGVREQFF,TGTGCCAGCAGTTCGGGAGCGGGAGTACGTGAGCAGTTCTTC,TRBV6-5,TRBJ2-1,NA,TRBD2
CASSLRRDTGELFF,TGTGCCAGCAGCTTAAGGAGAGACACCGGGGAGCTGTTTTTT,TRBV11-2,TRBJ2-2,NA,NA